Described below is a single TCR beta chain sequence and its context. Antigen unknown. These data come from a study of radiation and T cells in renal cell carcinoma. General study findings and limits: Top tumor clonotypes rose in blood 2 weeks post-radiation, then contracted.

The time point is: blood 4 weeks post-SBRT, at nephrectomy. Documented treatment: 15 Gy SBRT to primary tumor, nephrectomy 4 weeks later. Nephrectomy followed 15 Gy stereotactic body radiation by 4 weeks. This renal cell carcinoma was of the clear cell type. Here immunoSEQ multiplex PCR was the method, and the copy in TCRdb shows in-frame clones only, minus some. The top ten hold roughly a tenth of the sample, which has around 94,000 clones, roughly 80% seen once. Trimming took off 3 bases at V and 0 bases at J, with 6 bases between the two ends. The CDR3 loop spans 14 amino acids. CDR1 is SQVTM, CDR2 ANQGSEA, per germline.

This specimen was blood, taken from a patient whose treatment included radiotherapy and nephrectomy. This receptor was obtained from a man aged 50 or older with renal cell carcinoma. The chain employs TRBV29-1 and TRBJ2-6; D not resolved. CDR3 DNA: TGCAGCGTTGATATCCCCTCTGGGGCCAACGTCCTGACTTTC. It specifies CSVDIPSGANVLTF.